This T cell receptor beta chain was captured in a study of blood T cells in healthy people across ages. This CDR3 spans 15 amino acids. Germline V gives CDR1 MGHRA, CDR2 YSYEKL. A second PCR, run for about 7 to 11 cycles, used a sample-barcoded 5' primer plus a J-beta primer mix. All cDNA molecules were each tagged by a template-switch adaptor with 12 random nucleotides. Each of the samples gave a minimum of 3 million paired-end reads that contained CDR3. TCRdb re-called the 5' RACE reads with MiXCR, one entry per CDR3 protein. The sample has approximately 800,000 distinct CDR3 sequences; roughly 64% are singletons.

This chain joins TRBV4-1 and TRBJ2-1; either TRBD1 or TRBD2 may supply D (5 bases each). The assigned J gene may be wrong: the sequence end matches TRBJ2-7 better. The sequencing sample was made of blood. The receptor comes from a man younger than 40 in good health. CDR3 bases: TGCGCCAGCAGCCAAGACGGGGCCCTCTACAATGAGCAGTACTTC. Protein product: CASSQDGALYNEQYF.